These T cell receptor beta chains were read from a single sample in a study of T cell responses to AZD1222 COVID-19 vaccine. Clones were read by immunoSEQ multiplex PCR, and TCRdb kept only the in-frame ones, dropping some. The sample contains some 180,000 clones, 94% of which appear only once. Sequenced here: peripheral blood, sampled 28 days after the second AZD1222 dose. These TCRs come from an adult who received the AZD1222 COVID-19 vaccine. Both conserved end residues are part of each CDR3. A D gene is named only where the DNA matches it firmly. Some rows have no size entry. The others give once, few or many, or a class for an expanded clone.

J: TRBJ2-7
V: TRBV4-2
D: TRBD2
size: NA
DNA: TGTGCCAGCAGCCAAGTAGGAGCGGGAGTTTCGTACGAGCAGTACTTC
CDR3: CASSQVGAGVSYEQYF

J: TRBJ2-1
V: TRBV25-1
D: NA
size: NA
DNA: TGTGCCAGCAGTCAACAGACTGGACCAGTGGAGTTCTTC
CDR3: CASSQQTGPVEFF

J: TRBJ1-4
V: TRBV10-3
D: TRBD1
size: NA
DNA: TGTGCCATCAGTGACCAGGGGGAGGAGGAAAAACTGTTTTTT
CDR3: CAISDQGEEEKLFF

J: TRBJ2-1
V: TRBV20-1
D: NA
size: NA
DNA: TGCAGTGCTAGTCGCAGAAATGAGCAGTTCTTC
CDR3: CSASRRNEQFF

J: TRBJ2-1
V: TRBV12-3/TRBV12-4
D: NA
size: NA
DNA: TGTGCCAGTAGGCCGGGAGAAATGGATGAGCAGTTCTTC
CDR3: CASRPGEMDEQFF

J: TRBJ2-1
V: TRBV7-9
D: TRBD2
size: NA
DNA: TGTGCCAGCCTTCAAAGCGGGGGCCTTTACAATGAGCAGTTCTTC
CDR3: CASLQSGGLYNEQFF

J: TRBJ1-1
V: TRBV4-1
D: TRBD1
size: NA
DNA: TGCGCCAGCAGCCCAAGAGGGAGGGACAGGGGGCACGTAAAACCTGAAGCTTTCTTT
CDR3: CASSPRGRDRGHVKPEAFF

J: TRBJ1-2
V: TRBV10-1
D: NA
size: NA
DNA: TGCGCCAGCAGTGCGGACTTTTTCGAGGTAGACACCAACTATGGCTACACCTTC
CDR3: CASSADFFEVDTNYGYTF

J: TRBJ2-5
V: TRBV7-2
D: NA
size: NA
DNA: TGTGCCAGCACCTTGCAGGGTCTCGTCAAAGAGACCCAGTACTTC
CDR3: CASTLQGLVKETQYF

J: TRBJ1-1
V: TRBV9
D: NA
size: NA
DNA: TGTGCCAGCAGCCCGTGGGGGGGACTCGGAAAGGACACTGAAGCTTTCTTT
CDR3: CASSPWGGLGKDTEAFF

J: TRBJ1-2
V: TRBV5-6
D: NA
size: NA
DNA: TGTGCCAGCAGCTTGGTCCCGGACGAGGGCTACACCTTC
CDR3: CASSLVPDEGYTF

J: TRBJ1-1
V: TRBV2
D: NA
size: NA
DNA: TGTGCCAGCAGTGTTAGGGGGAACACTGAAGCTTTCTTT
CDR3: CASSVRGNTEAFF

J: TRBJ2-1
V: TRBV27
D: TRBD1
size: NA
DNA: TGTGCCAGCAGTTTAGGGACAGGGGCCTACAATGAGCAGTTCTTC
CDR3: CASSLGTGAYNEQFF

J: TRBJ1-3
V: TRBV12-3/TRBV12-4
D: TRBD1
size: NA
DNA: TGTGCCAGCAGTTTAGACAGGGGCAACACCATATATTTT
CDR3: CASSLDRGNTIYF

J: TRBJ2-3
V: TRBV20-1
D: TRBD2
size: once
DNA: TGCAGTGCTAGTGAGACTAGCGGGATTCACACAGATACGCAGTATTTT
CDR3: CSASETSGIHTDTQYF

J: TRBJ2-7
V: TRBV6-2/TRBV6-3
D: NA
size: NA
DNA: TGTGCCAGCAGTTACTCCGGGACGGTCGGCGAGCAGTACTTC
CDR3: CASSYSGTVGEQYF

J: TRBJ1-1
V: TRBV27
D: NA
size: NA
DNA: TGTGCCAGCAGTTTTCGCCGGGGGAGCACTGAAGCTTTCTTT
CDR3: CASSFRRGSTEAFF

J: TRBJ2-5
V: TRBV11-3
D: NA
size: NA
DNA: TGTGCCAGCAGCTTGGTCGGGGCTGGGGGGACCCAGTACTTC
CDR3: CASSLVGAGGTQYF

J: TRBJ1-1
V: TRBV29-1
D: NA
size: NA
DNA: TGCAGCGTTGCACGGCCGAACACTGAAGCTTTCTTT
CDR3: CSVARPNTEAFF

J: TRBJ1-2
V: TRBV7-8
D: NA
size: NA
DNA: TGTGCCAGCAGCGAACGGATACTCTATGGCTACACCTTC
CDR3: CASSERILYGYTF

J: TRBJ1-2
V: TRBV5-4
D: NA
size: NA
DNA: TGTGCCAGCAGCCTCGACCCGAACTATGGCTACACCTTC
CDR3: CASSLDPNYGYTF

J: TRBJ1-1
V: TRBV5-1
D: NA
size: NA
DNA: TGCGCCAGCAGCCGAATTCAGAACACTGAAGCTTTCTTT
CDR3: CASSRIQNTEAFF

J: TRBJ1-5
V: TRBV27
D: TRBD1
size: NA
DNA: TGTGCCAGCAGTCCCGAGGGACAGGGGTTTCAGCCCCAGCATTTT
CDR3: CASSPEGQGFQPQHF

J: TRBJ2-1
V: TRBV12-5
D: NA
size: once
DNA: TGTGCTAGTGGTTTGGTAACTGAGCAGTTCTTC
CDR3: CASGLVTEQFF

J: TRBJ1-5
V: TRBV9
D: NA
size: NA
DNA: TGTGCCAGCAGCCCGGACCTGATTCAGCCCCAGCATTTT
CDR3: CASSPDLIQPQHF

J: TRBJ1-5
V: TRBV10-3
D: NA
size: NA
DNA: TGTGCCATCAGTGAGTCTGGGGGAGGGAGACAGCCCCAGCATTTT
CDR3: CAISESGGGRQPQHF

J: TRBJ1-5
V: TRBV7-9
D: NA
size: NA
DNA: TGTGCCAGCAGCTTAGAAACTAGCAATCAGCCCCAGCATTTT
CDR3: CASSLETSNQPQHF

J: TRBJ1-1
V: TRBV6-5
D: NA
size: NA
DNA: TGTGCCAGCCAAAGCACTGAAGCTTTCTTT
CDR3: CASQSTEAFF

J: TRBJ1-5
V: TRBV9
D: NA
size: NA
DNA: TGTGCCAGCAGCGTCTTCCGTCTGAATAGCAATCAGCCCCAGCATTTT
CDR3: CASSVFRLNSNQPQHF

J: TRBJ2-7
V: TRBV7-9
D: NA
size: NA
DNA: TGTGCCAGCAGCTTCCAGCAGGGCCCCTACGAGCAGTACTTC
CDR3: CASSFQQGPYEQYF

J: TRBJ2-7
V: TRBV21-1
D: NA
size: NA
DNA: TGTGCCAGCAGCAAAGTAAATCCGGAAGATGAGCAGTACTTC
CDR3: CASSKVNPEDEQYF

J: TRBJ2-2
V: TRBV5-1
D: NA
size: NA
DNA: NA
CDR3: CASSTSGLAVTGELFF

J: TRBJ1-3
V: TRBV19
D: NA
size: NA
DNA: TGTGCCAGTAGTTCGGGGGCGGGAAACACCATATATTTT
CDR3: CASSSGAGNTIYF

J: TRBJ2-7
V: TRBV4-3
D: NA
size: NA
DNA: TGCGCCAGCAGCCAAGAGTGGAGGGACGGTAACGAGCAGTACTTC
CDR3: CASSQEWRDGNEQYF

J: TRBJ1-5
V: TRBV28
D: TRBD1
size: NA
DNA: TGTGCCAGCAGCACAACGCTAGGGACAGCCATTTGGCCCCAGCATTTT
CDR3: CASSTTLGTAIWPQHF

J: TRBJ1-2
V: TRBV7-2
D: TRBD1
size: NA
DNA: TGTGCCAGCAGCCCATCAAACAATAGACAGGGGCATGGCTACACCTTC
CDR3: CASSPSNNRQGHGYTF

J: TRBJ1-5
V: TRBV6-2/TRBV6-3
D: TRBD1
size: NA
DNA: TGTGCCAGCAGTTACTCTGTCGGGACAGGGGTTGGTCAGCCCCAGCATTTT
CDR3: CASSYSVGTGVGQPQHF

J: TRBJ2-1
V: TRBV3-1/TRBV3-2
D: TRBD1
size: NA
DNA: TGTGCCAGCAGCCAAGATCGGGACAGCCTTTACAATGAGCAGTTCTTC
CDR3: CASSQDRDSLYNEQFF

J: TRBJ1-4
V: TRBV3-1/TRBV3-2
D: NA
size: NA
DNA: TGTGCCAGCAGCCAAGATGCGGCAGCAACTAATGAAAAACTGTTTTTT
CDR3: CASSQDAAATNEKLFF

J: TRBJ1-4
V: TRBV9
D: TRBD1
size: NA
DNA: TGTGCCAGCAGCGCCTCCGGGACAGGGGGTGAAAAACTGTTTTTT
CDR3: CASSASGTGGEKLFF

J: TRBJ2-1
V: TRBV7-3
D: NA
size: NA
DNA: TGTGCCAGCAGCTTAACGGGGATAGCGGCCTACAATGAGCAGTTCTTC
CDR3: CASSLTGIAAYNEQFF

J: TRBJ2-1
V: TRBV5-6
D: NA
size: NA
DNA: TGTGCCAGCAGCCTCCCGGGCAATGAGCAGTTCTTC
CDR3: CASSLPGNEQFF

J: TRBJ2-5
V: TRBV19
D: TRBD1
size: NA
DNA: TGTGCCAGTAGTCCGCACCCCGCGACAGGGGGGCCCCGTAGAGAGACCCAGTACTTC
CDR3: CASSPHPATGGPRRETQYF

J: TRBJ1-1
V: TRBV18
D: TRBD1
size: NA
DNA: TGTGCCAGCTCACCCGGGGACAGAAGGGCTGAAGCTTTCTTT
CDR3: CASSPGDRRAEAFF

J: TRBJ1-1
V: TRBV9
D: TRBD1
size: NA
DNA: TGTGCCAGCAGCGTAACAGGGGGCGCTGAAGCTTTCTTT
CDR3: CASSVTGGAEAFF

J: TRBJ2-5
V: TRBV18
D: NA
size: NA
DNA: TGTGCCAGCTCACTATCTCAAGAGACCCAGTACTTC
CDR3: CASSLSQETQYF

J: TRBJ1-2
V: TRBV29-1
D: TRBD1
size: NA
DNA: TGCAGCGTTTCAAATCAGGGGGCTCGCGATGGCTACACCTTC
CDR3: CSVSNQGARDGYTF

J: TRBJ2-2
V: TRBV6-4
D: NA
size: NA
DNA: TGTGCCAGCAGTGACGACGACACCGGGGAGCTGTTTTTT
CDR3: CASSDDDTGELFF

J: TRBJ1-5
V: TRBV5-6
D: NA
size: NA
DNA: TGTGCCAGCAGCTGGGGGAATCAGCCCCAGCATTTT
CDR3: CASSWGNQPQHF

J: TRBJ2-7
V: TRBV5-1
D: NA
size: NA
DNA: TGCGCCAGCAGCTTGCTGGGGGCGAACGAGCAGTACTTC
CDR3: CASSLLGANEQYF

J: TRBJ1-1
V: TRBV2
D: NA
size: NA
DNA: TGTGCCAGCAGCGGCCCCAGGGGTGGCACTGAAGCTTTCTTT
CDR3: CASSGPRGGTEAFF

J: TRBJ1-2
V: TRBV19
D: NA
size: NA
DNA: TGTGCCAGTAGCTGGGGACGGAACTATGGCTACACCTTC
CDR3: CASSWGRNYGYTF

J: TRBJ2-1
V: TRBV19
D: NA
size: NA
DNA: TGTGCCAGTAGTCCAACCCTGGGAGGTCGGGAGTTCTTC
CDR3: CASSPTLGGREFF

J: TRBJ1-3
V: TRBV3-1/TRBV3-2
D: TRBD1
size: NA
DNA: TGTGCCAGCAGCCGTCTGACAGGGGATTATTCTGGAAACACCATATATTTT
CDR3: CASSRLTGDYSGNTIYF

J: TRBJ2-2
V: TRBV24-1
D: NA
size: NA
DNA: TGTGCCACCAGTTCTAAAGGGAACACCGGGGAGCTGTTTTTT
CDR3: CATSSKGNTGELFF

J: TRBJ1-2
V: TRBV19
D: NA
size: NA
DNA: TGTGCCAGTAGTCGCACCCCGGACGCTAACTATGGCTACACCTTC
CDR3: CASSRTPDANYGYTF

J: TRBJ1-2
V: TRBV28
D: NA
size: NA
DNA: TGTGCCAGCAGGTACAGGGACCGGGGGAACTATGGCTACACCTTC
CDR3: CASRYRDRGNYGYTF

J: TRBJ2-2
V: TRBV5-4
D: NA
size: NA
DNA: TGTGCCAGCAGCGAGAAGACTACCGACACCGGGGAGCTGTTTTTT
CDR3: CASSEKTTDTGELFF

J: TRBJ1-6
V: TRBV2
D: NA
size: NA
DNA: TGTGCCAGCACCCCGGAAGCGATCTATAATTCACCCCTCCACTTT
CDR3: CASTPEAIYNSPLHF

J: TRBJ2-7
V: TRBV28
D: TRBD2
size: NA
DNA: TGTGCCAGCAGCCCGACTAGCGGAGATTACGAGCAGTACTTC
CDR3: CASSPTSGDYEQYF